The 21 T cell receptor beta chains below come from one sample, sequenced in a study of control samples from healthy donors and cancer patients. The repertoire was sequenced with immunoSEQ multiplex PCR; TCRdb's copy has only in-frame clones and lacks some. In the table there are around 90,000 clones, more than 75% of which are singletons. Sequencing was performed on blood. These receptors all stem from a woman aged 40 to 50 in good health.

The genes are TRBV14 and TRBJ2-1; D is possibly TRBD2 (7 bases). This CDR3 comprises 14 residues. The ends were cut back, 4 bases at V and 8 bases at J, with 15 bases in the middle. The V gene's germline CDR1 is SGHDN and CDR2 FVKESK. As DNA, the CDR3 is TGTGCCAGCAGCCCGTTGGGGGGGCCCCATGAGCAGTTCTTC. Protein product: CASSPLGGPHEQFF.

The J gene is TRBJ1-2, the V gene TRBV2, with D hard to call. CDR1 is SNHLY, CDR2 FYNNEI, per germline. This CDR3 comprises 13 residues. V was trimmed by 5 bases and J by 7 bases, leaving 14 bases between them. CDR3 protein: CASSPDGRTGYTF. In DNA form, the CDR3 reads TGTGCCAGCAGTCCCGACGGGAGAACTGGCTACACCTTC.

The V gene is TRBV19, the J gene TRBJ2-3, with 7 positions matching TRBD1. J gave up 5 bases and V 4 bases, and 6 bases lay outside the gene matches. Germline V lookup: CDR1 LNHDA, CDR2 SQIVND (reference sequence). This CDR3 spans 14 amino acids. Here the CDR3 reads CASSRRQGVDTQYF. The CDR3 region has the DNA TGTGCCAGTAGTAGGAGACAGGGTGTAGATACGCAGTATTTT.

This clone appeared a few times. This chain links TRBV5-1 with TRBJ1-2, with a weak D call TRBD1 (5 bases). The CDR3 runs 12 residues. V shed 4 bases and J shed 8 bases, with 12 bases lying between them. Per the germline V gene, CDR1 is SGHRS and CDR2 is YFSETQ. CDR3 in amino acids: CASSTTARGYTF. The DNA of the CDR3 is TGCGCCAGCAGCACGACAGCCCGGGGCTACACCTTC.

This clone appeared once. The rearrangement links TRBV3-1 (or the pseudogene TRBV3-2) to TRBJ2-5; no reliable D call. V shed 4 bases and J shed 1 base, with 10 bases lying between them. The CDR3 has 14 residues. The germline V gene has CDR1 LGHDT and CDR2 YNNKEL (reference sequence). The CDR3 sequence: CASSLKGVQETQYF. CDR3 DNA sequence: TGTGCCAGCAGCCTTAAGGGCGTCCAAGAGACCCAGTACTTC.

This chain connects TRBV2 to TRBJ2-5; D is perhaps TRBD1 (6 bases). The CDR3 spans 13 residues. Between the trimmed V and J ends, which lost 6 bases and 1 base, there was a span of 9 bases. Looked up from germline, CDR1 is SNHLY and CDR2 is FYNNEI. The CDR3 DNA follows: TGTGCCAGCAGCAAGACAGGCCAAGAGACCCAGTACTTC. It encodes CASSKTGQETQYF. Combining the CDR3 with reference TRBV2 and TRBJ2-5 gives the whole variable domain EPEVTQTPSHQVTQMGQEVILRCVPISNHLYFYWYRQILGQKVEFLVSFYNNEISEKSEIFDDQFSVERPDGSNFTLKIRSTKLEDSAMYFCASSKTGQETQYFGPGTRLLVL.

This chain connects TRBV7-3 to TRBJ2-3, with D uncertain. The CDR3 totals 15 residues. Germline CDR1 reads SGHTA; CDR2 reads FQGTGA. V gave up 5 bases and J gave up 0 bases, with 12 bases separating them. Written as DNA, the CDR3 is TGTGCCAGCAGCCCCCTGTCCGGGAGCACAGATACGCAGTATTTT. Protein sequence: CASSPLSGSTDTQYF.

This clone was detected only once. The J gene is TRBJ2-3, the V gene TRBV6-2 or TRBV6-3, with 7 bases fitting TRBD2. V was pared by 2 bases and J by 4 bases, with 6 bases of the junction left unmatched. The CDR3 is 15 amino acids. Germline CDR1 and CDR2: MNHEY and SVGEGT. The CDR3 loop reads CASSYRSGNADTQYF. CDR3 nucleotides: TGTGCCAGCAGTTACAGGAGCGGGAACGCAGATACGCAGTATTTT.

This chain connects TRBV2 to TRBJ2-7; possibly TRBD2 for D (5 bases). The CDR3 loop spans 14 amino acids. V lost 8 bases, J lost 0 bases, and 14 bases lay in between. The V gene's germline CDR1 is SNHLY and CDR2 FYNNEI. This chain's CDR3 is CASLLRASSYEQYF. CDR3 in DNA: TGTGCCAGCCTGCTGCGGGCCAGCTCCTACGAGCAGTACTTC.

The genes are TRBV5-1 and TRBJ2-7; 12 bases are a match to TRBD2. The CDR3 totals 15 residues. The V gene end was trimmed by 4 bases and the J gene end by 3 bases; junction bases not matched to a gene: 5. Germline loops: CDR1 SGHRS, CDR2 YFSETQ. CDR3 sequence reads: CASSERTSGVYEQYF. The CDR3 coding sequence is TGCGCCAGCAGCGAACGGACTAGCGGGGTCTACGAGCAGTACTTC.

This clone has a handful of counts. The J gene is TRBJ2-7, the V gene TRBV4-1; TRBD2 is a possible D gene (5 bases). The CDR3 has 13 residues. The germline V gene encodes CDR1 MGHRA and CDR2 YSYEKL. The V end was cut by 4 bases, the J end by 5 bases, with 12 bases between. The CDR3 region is CASSLRTGNEQYF. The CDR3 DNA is TGCGCCAGCAGCCTCAGGACGGGGAACGAGCAGTACTTC.

In DNA form, the CDR3 reads TGTGCCAGTAGTATCAGGAAGGACAGAAATAATTCACCCCTCCACTTT. It codes for CASSIRKDRNNSPLHF. V and J are TRBV19 and TRBJ1-6, with D possibly matching TRBD1 (6 bases). Trimming removed 3 bases at V and 5 bases at J, with 14 bases between. The CDR3 has 16 amino acids. Germline lookup yields CDR1 LNHDA and CDR2 SQIVND (reference sequence).

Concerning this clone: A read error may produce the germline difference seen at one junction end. The CDR3 DNA reads TGTGCCACCAGTCGAGGAGAGCAGTACTTC. This encodes CATSRGEQYF. V usage is TRBV25-1 and J usage is TRBJ2-7; D uncertain. This CDR3 comprises 10 residues. Germline CDR1 is MGHDK and CDR2 is SYGVNS.

The CDR3 nucleotides read TGTGCCTGGAGAGGGAGACCTACGACCTACGAGCAGTACTTC. Protein sequence: CAWRGRPTTYEQYF. J is TRBJ2-7 and V is TRBV30; TRBD2 is a possible D gene (5 bases). Trimming took off 3 bases at V and 2 bases at J, with 14 bases between the two ends. The CDR3 length is 14 residues. CDR1 GTSNPN and CDR2 SVGIG come from the germline V gene (reference sequence). The full variable domain, its missing parts supplied by reference TRBV30 and TRBJ2-7, is SQTIHQWPATLVQPVGSPLSLECTVEGTSNPNLYWYRQAAGRGLQLLFYSVGIGQISSEVPQNLSASRPQDRQFILSSKKLLLSDSGFYLCAWRGRPTTYEQYFGPGTRLTVT.

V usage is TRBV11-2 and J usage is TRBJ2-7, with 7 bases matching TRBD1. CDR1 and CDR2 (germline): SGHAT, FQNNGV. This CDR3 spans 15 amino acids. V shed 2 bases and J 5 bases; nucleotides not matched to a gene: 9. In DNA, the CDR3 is TGTGCCAGCAGCTTAATGCGGAACAGGGGAAACGAGCAGTACTTC. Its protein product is CASSLMRNRGNEQYF.

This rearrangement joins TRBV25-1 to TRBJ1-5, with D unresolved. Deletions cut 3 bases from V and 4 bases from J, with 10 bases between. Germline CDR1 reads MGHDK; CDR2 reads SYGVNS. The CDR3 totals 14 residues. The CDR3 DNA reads TGTGCCAGCAGTGACGACCAGTTTAATCAGCCCCAGCATTTT. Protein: CASSDDQFNQPQHF.

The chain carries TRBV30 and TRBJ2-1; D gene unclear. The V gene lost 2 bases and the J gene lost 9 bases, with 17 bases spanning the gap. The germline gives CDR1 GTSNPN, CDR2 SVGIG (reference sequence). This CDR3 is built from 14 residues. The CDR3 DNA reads TGTGCCTGGAGTATAACACTTACATGGGGTGAGCAGTTCTTC. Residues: CAWSITLTWGEQFF. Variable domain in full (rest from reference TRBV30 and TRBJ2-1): SQTIHQWPATLVQPVGSPLSLECTVEGTSNPNLYWYRQAAGRGLQLLFYSVGIGQISSEVPQNLSASRPQDRQFILSSKKLLLSDSGFYLCAWSITLTWGEQFFGPGTRLTVL.

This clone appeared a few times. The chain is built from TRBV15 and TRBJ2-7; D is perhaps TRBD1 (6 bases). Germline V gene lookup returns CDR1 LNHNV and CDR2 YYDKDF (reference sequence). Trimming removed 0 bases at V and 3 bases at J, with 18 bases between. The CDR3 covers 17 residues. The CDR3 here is CATSRDAPTGWNYEQYF. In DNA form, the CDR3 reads TGTGCCACCAGCAGAGATGCCCCGACAGGATGGAACTACGAGCAGTACTTC. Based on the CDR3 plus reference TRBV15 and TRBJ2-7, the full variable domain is DAMVIQNPRYQVTQFGKPVTLSCSQTLNHNVMYWYQQKSSQAPKLLFHYYDKDFNNEADTPDNFQSRRPNTSFCFLDIRSPGLGDTAMYLCATSRDAPTGWNYEQYFGPGTRLTVT.

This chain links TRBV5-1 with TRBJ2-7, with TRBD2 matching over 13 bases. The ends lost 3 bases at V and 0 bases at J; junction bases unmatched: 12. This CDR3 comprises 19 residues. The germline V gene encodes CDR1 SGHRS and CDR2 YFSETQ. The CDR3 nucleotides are TGCGCCAGCAGCTGGGGACTAGCGGGGTCGGAATGGGACTCCTACGAGCAGTACTTC. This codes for CASSWGLAGSEWDSYEQYF.

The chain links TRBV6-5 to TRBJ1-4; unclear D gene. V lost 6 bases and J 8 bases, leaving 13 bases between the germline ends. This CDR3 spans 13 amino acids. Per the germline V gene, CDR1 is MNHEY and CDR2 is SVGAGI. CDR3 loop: CASSPLETEKLFF. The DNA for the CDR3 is TGTGCCAGCAGCCCCCTTGAGACCGAAAAACTGTTTTTT.

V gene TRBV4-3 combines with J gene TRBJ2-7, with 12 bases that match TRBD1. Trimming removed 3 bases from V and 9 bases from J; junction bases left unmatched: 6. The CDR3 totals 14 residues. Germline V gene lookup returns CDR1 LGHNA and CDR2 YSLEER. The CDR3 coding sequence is TGCGCCAGCAGCCATGGGACAGGGGGCGAGAGGCAGTACTTC. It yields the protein CASSHGTGGERQYF.